This T cell receptor (beta chain) was sequenced for a study of T-cell reconstitution after alpha-beta-depleted transplantation in children. V lost 6 bases, J lost 8 bases, and 16 bases lay in between. The CDR3 runs 13 residues. A TCRbeta library incorporating unique molecular identifiers was prepared. Each CDR3 protein gets one entry after TCRdb re-called the PCR reads with MiXCR. Of around 490,000 distinct CDR3 sequences detected, about an eighth appear once; the ten largest clones hold approximately 15%. A word on this clonotype: Its matching antigen is unknown.

Findings and limits, study-wide: The authors attributed T-cell counts and diversity one year after transplant mostly to newly produced T cells. Two months or so post-transplant, alpha-beta T cells reportedly derived from several hundred expanded graft clones.

This sequence originates from a female patient aged 2-9 years who had a stem cell transplant for aplastic anemia, so the T cells may come from the graft donor. Here the sequenced sample was PBMCs, mostly from graft donor cells, taken 180 days after TCRalphabeta/CD19-depleted stem cell transplant. The genes are TRBV12-3 or TRBV12-4 and TRBJ1-2, with D possibly matching TRBD1 (5 bases). In DNA form, the CDR3 reads TGTGCCAGCAGCCCAGACAGAGTGCTAGGCTACACCTTC. Residues: CASSPDRVLGYTF.